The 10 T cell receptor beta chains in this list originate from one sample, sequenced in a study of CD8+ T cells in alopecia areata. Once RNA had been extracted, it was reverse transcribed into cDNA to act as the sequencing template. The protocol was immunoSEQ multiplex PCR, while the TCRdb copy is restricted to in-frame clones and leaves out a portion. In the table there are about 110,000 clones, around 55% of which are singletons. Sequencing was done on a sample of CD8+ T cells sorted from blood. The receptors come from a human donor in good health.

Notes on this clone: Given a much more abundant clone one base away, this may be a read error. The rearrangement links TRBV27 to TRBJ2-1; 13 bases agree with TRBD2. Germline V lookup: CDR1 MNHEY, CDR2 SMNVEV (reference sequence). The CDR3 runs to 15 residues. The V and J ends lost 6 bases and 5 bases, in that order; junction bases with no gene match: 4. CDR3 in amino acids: CASRELAGGNNEQFF. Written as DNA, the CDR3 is TGTGCCAGCAGGGAACTAGCGGGGGGGAACAATGAGCAGTTCTTC.

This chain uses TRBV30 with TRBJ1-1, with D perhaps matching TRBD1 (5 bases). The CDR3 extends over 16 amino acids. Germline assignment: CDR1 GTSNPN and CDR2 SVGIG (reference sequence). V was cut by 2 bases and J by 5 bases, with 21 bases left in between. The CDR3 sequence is CAWSRRPGPPETEAFF. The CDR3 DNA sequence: TGTGCCTGGAGTCGACGTCCGGGACCCCCGGAGACTGAAGCTTTCTTT.

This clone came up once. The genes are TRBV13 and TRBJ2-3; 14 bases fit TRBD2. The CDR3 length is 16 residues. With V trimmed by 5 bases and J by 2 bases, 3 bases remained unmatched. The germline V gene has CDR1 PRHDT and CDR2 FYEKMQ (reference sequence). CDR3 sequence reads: CASSGTSGGHTDTQYF. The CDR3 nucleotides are TGTGCCAGCAGCGGGACTAGCGGGGGCCACACAGATACGCAGTATTTT.

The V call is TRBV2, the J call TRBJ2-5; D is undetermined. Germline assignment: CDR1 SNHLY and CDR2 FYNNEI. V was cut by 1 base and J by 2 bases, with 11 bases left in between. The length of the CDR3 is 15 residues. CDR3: CASSEGPTRQETQYF. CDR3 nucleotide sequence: TGTGCCAGCAGTGAAGGGCCGACACGACAAGAGACCCAGTACTTC.

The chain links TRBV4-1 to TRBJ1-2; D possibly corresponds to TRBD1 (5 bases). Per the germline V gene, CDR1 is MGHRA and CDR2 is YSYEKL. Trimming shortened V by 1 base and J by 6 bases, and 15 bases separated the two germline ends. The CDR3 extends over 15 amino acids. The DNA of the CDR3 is TGCGCCAGCAGCCAAGTCGTCCTGAGGGGTGATGGCTACACCTTC. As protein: CASSQVVLRGDGYTF.

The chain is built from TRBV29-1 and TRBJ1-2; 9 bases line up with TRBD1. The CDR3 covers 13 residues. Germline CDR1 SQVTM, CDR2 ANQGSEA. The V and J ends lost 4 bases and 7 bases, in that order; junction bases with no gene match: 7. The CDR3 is CSVAGQGVGGYTF. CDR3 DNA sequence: TGCAGCGTTGCGGGACAGGGAGTGGGTGGCTACACCTTC.

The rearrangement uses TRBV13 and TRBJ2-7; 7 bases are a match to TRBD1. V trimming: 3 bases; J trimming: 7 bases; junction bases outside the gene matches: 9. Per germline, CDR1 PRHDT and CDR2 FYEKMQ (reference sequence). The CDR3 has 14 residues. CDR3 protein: CASSFGTVGREQYF. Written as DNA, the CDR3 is TGTGCCAGCAGCTTCGGGACAGTGGGCCGGGAGCAGTACTTC.

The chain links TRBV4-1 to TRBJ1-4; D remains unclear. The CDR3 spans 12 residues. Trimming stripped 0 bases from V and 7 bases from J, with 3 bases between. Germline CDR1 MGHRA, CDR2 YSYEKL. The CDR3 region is CASSQESEKLFF. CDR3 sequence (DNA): TGCGCCAGCAGCCAAGAGTCTGAAAAACTGTTTTTT.

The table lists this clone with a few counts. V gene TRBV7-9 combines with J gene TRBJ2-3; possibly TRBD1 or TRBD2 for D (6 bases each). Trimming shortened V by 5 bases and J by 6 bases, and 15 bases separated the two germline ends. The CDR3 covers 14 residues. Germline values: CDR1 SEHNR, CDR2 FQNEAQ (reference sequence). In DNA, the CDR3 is TGTGCCAGCAGCCCCCGGAGGGGGGCGGATACGCAGTATTTT. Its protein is CASSPRRGADTQYF.

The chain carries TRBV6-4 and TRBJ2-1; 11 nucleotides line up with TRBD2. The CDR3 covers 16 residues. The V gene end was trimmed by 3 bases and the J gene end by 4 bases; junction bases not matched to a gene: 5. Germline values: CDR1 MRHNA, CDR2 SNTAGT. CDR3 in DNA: TGTGCCAGCAGTGAATCTGGGACTAGCGGTTACAATGAGCAGTTCTTC. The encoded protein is CASSESGTSGYNEQFF.